A single sample is the source of the 14 T cell receptor beta chains below, sequenced in a study of PD-1 blockade in classical Hodgkin lymphoma. Relapse after autologous stem cell transplantation occurred in every patient, and brentuximab vedotin exposure varied. TCRdb's copy holds only in-frame clones and misses some; the assay was immunoSEQ multiplex PCR. The sample carries tens of thousands of clones, roughly 89% recorded once. Sequenced here: peripheral blood mononuclear cells (PBMCs), sampled at baseline. These receptor sequences come from a human donor with classical Hodgkin lymphoma.

The chain employs TRBV11-2 and TRBJ2-2, with TRBD2 matching 11 bases. In germline, CDR1 is SGHAT, CDR2 FQNNGV. V dropped 8 bases and J dropped 7; count of bases not matched to a gene: 6. The CDR3 is made up of 14 amino acids. The CDR3 here is CASGFTSGSGELFF. Written as DNA, the CDR3 is TGTGCCAGCGGATTCACTAGCGGGAGCGGGGAGCTGTTTTTT.

The chain recombines TRBV2 with TRBJ2-1, with a tentative D call TRBD1 (6 bases). Germline V lookup: CDR1 SNHLY, CDR2 FYNNEI. V shed 8 bases and J shed 4 bases, with 12 bases lying between them. The CDR3 spans 13 residues. The CDR3 here is CASAQGPYNEQFF. The CDR3 DNA follows: TGTGCCAGCGCACAGGGTCCGTACAATGAGCAGTTCTTC.

The rearrangement joins TRBV20-1 to TRBJ2-5; no clear D. CDR1 and CDR2 from the germline V gene are DFQATT and SNEGSKA (reference sequence). Trimming cost V 6 bases and J 4 bases, with 9 bases left between them. This CDR3 region has 11 residues. Written as DNA, the CDR3 is TGCAGTGCCACAAAGCGAGAGACCCAGTACTTC. Protein sequence: CSATKRETQYF.

The chain uses TRBV11-2 and TRBJ2-3; 10 bases align to TRBD2. The CDR3 runs 16 residues. V trimming: 1 base; J trimming: 6 bases; junction bases outside the gene matches: 7. Germline assignment: CDR1 SGHAT and CDR2 FQNNGV. The CDR3 bases are TGTGCCAGCAGCTTAGGTTCTAGCGGGGGAGCGGATACGCAGTATTTT. It specifies CASSLGSSGGADTQYF.

The rearrangement joins TRBV15 to TRBJ1-2, with a possible D match to TRBD1 (5 bases). There are 17 residues in the CDR3. Germline V gene sequence: CDR1 LNHNV, CDR2 YYDKDF (reference sequence). Trimming shortened V by 2 bases and J by 8 bases, and 24 bases separated the two germline ends. DNA for the CDR3: TGTGCCACCAGCAGACCCCCCCCGGGCAGGCCGGGGGGGGGCTACACCTTC. Protein sequence: CATSRPPPGRPGGGYTF.

The chain uses TRBV28 and TRBJ2-1, with TRBD2 identical over 7 bases. The germline V gene has CDR1 MDHEN and CDR2 SYDVKM. CDR3 length: 14 amino acids. The ends lost 10 bases at V and 9 bases at J; junction bases unmatched: 15. CDR3 in amino acids: CATLEGGPFGEQFF. The CDR3 bases are TGTGCCACCTTAGAGGGAGGGCCTTTCGGTGAGCAGTTCTTC.

The rearrangement uses TRBV27 and TRBJ1-1; no clear D. V was trimmed by 0 bases and J by 1 base, leaving 12 bases between them. Per the germline V gene, CDR1 is MNHEY and CDR2 is SMNVEV (reference sequence). The CDR3 sequence is 16 residues long. The CDR3, as DNA: TGTGCCAGCAGTTTATCCTGGGCCAGATCGAACACTGAAGCTTTCTTT. Protein sequence: CASSLSWARSNTEAFF.

The gene calls are TRBV7-2 and TRBJ2-5; the match to TRBD1 covers 7 bases. Germline V CDR1 and CDR2: SGHTA, FQGNSA. Trimming removed 1 base from V and 2 bases from J; junction bases left unmatched: 4. The CDR3 extends over 15 amino acids. Here the CDR3 DNA reads TGTGCCAGCAGCTTAGTAGTGGGACAGCAAGAGACCCAGTACTTC. As protein: CASSLVVGQQETQYF.

This clone came up once. This chain links TRBV28 with TRBJ1-1; D is undetermined. CDR1 is MDHEN and CDR2 is SYDVKM in the germline V gene. The CDR3 is 15 residues long. V shed 3 bases and J shed 1 base, with 12 bases lying between them. The CDR3 sequence: CASSFVGGKNTEAFF. CDR3 DNA: TGTGCCAGCAGTTTTGTCGGAGGTAAGAACACTGAAGCTTTCTTT. The variable domain in full, completed from reference TRBV28 and TRBJ1-1, reads DVKVTQSSRYLVKRTGEKVFLECVQDMDHENMFWYRQDPGLGLRLIYFSYDVKMKEKGDIPEGYSVSREKKERFSLILESASTNQTSMYLCASSFVGGKNTEAFFGQGTRLTVV.

The chain couples TRBV27 to TRBJ1-5; 8 bases are shared with TRBD1. CDR1 MNHEY and CDR2 SMNVEV come from the germline V gene (reference sequence). The CDR3 loop spans 16 amino acids. Trimming took 5 bases from V and 2 from J; bases not matched to a gene: 8. CDR3 sequence: CASSPGQGFGNQPQHF. CDR3 coding DNA: TGTGCCAGCAGTCCCGGACAGGGTTTCGGCAATCAGCCCCAGCATTTT.

This clone was seen once. The gene calls are TRBV11-2 and TRBJ1-1; D is possibly TRBD1 (6 bases). In germline, CDR1 is SGHAT, CDR2 FQNNGV. The V and J ends lost 0 bases and 7 bases respectively, with 9 bases between them. The CDR3 runs to 13 residues. CDR3 sequence (DNA): TGTGCCAGCAGCTTAGAAAGACAGGTTGAAGCTTTCTTT. Translating gives CASSLERQVEAFF.

The rearrangement uses TRBV21-1 and TRBJ1-2. TRBV21-1 is labeled a pseudogene. CDR3 length: 17 amino acids. The CDR3 is CASSKRSRGGSNYGYTF. In DNA, the CDR3 is TGTGCCAGCAGCAAACGGTCAAGGGGGGGGTCTAACTATGGCTACACCTTC.

The chain uses TRBV19 and TRBJ1-2; a possible D gene is TRBD1 (6 bases). The CDR3 is 14 amino acids. In germline, CDR1 is LNHDA, CDR2 SQIVND (reference sequence). V was cut by 5 bases and J by 7 bases, with 17 bases left in between. The CDR3 region is CASSLTRGPSGYTF. The CDR3 nucleotides are TGTGCCAGTAGTCTTACCCGGGGGCCTAGTGGCTACACCTTC.

The J gene is TRBJ1-4, the V gene TRBV18, with TRBD1 as a possible D gene (6 bases). Trimming removed 6 bases from V and 7 bases from J, with 18 bases in between. Germline V gene lookup returns CDR1 KGHSH and CDR2 LQKENI. The CDR3 is 15 amino acids. The CDR3 is CASSAPPGQREKLFF. CDR3 DNA: TGTGCCAGCTCCGCACCCCCGGGACAACGTGAAAAACTGTTTTTT.